This is a list of T cell receptor beta chains from one sample in a study of a mutant IDH1 vaccine in newly diagnosed glioma. These receptors have no known antigen. Data came from immunoSEQ multiplex PCR; TCRdb stores just in-frame clones and leaves some out. This table holds 40,000 to 45,000 clones, 81% found once. The starting material was PBMCs, obtained from a glioma patient whose treatment included an IDH1 peptide vaccine. These receptor sequences come from a middle-aged woman with glioma. Some clones in this sample may be carry-over from other donors' samples. CDR3s leave out the opening cysteine and the closing phenylalanine or tryptophan. Part of the rows lack a size; the others show once, few, many or a class for expanded clones.

J gene: TRBJ2-3; V gene: TRBV4-3; clone size: NA; CDR3 protein: ASSRRGDRSDTQY
J gene: TRBJ2-1; V gene: TRBV5-1; clone size: NA; CDR3 protein: ASSLVTGTGKDEQF
J gene: TRBJ1-1; V gene: TRBV20-1; clone size: once; CDR3 protein: SMDSNTEAF
J gene: TRBJ2-2; V gene: TRBV4-2; clone size: few; CDR3 protein: ASSQGVAGGSAGELF
J gene: TRBJ2-1; V gene: TRBV2; clone size: NA; CDR3 protein: ASRGGTEQF
J gene: TRBJ2-7; V gene: TRBV4-3; clone size: NA; CDR3 protein: ASSQLRQGIYEQY
J gene: TRBJ1-1; V gene: TRBV14; clone size: NA; CDR3 protein: ASSQDFLFRVNTEAF
J gene: TRBJ1-1; V gene: TRBV5-1; clone size: NA; CDR3 protein: ASSPGTYKNTEAF
J gene: TRBJ2-7; V gene: TRBV5-1; clone size: medium-sized; CDR3 protein: ASSPMITRYEQY
J gene: TRBJ1-1; V gene: TRBV4-1; clone size: NA; CDR3 protein: ASSRTYTEAF
J gene: TRBJ1-4; V gene: TRBV4-1; clone size: few; CDR3 protein: ASSQRGAEKLF
J gene: TRBJ1-1; V gene: TRBV7-2; clone size: NA; CDR3 protein: ASSLRATGFTEAF
J gene: TRBJ1-3; V gene: TRBV9; clone size: few; CDR3 protein: ASSPPGQGNTIY
J gene: TRBJ1-2; V gene: TRBV7-9; clone size: few; CDR3 protein: ASSFPGQGDGYT
J gene: TRBJ2-2; V gene: TRBV6-1; clone size: NA; CDR3 protein: ASGLAGLNTGELF
J gene: TRBJ2-3; V gene: TRBV9; clone size: NA; CDR3 protein: ASSGKGTDTQY
J gene: TRBJ2-7; V gene: TRBV9; clone size: NA; CDR3 protein: ASSVDDGRAYEQY
J gene: TRBJ1-4; V gene: TRBV15; clone size: NA; CDR3 protein: ATKTHGGGDEKLF
J gene: TRBJ2-2; V gene: TRBV9; clone size: NA; CDR3 protein: ASSKRTGELF
J gene: TRBJ1-3; V gene: TRBV29-1; clone size: NA; CDR3 protein: SVRRAGGNTIY
J gene: TRBJ2-7; V gene: TRBV7-2; clone size: NA; CDR3 protein: ASSPKDRAYYEQY
J gene: TRBJ2-1; V gene: TRBV7-6; clone size: NA; CDR3 protein: ASSFQGRMKGNEQF
J gene: TRBJ2-5; V gene: TRBV5-1; clone size: NA; CDR3 protein: ASSYFRVNQETQY
J gene: TRBJ2-7; V gene: TRBV7-2; clone size: NA; CDR3 protein: ASSPSITFYEQY